This T cell receptor (beta chain) appears in the sequencing data of a study of shared clonotypes between healthy human individuals. Overall study: CD4 naive and CD4 memory each took three plates per donor, while CD8 naive took two and CD8 memory one.

It was CD45RO-negative cells, positively selected for CCR7, that made up naive CD8 cells, with terminally differentiated effector memory CD45RA+ cells excluded. From germline, CDR1 is LGHNT and CDR2 FRNRAP. The ends were cut back, 5 bases at V and 7 bases at J, with 8 bases in the middle. The CDR3 is made up of 11 amino acids. The genomic DNA of each subset was split evenly across several immunoSEQ plates. Authors' data handling: Sequence data from immunoSEQ were junction-only and lacked quality scores; consequently, filtering differed. Profiled with immunoSEQ multiplex PCR; TCRdb holds only in-frame clones, not every one. Clone size and V and J calls were adopted from that table, with D and trimming inferred from the DNA. The repertoire holds approximately 2,200,000 clones, with roughly 91% as singletons.

The J gene is TRBJ1-1, the V gene TRBV12-5; D unresolved. Material for sequencing was naive CD8+ T cells from PBMCs. The sequence was obtained from a man in his late teens or twenties in good health. Some clones in this sample may be carry-over from other donors' samples. The CDR3 sequence is CASGMEFEAFF. In nucleotides, the CDR3 is TGTGCTAGTGGTATGGAGTTTGAAGCTTTCTTT.